Described below is a single TCR beta chain sequence and its context. V lost 0 bases to trimming and J lost 3 bases; unmatched junction nucleotides: 2. This CDR3 is built from 14 residues. Germline V gene sequence: CDR1 MGHRA, CDR2 YSYEKL. This sample was taken from a study of T cell changes during pregnancy in multiple sclerosis. The assay was immunoSEQ multiplex PCR, and TCRdb's table has in-frame clones only and misses some. Of 60,000 to 65,000 clones in the sample, roughly 92% were seen once. The TCR was taken from a female donor with multiple sclerosis, enrolled in a pregnancy study. The sequenced sample was peripheral blood, obtained in the second trimester of pregnancy. This chain connects TRBV4-1 to TRBJ2-7; 7 positions match TRBD2. CDR3 region: CASSQDAGDYEQYF. The CDR3 nucleotides read TGCGCCAGCAGCCAAGATGCGGGAGACTACGAGCAGTACTTC.